This T cell receptor (beta chain) appears in the sequencing data of a study of cytomegalovirus exposure and HLA in healthy donors. Study-wide results and caveats: Later analysis associated a missense DCLRE1C variant with TCR beta V- and J-gene trimming.

The PCR ran on 60 Vbeta and 13 Jbeta primers. Clones were sequenced by immunoSEQ multiplex PCR, and TCRdb holds only the in-frame ones, with some missing. The table records 150,000 to 200,000 clones, approximately 73% of them present only once. CDR3 size: 17 residues. The ends were cut back, 0 bases at V and 5 bases at J, with 20 bases in the middle. The germline CDR1 and CDR2 sequences are GTSNPN and SVGIG (reference sequence). This clone was counted between two and nine times. What it binds is not known. Sequencing input: PBMCs. The receptor was derived from a woman between 18 and 29 years old in good health and CMV-seropositive. This rearrangement joins TRBV30 to TRBJ2-1, with D perhaps matching TRBD2 (6 bases). The chain's CDR3 is CAWSVLWLAGSDNEQFF. CDR3 DNA sequence: TGTGCCTGGAGTGTACTCTGGCTGGCGGGATCCGACAATGAGCAGTTCTTC.